Given below is one T cell receptor beta chain in context. The data are from a study of siplizumab effects on memory and regulatory T cells. Per germline, CDR1 SGHDN and CDR2 FVKESK. The length of the CDR3 is 14 residues. The trim removed 4 bases at V and 7 bases at J, leaving 8 bases unmatched. Method: immunoSEQ multiplex PCR; TCRdb's copy keeps in-frame clones and lacks some. The sample records 70,000 or so clones, over 70% being singletons. Source material: Tregs sorted from blood. This chain joins TRBV14 and TRBJ1-2; TRBD1 agrees at 8 bases. This clonotype was obtained from a human donor in good health. The CDR3 region is CASSPWTGNRGYTF. The DNA for the CDR3 is TGTGCCAGCAGCCCCTGGACAGGGAATCGTGGCTACACCTTC.